Reported below is one T cell receptor (beta chain). The table came from immunoSEQ multiplex PCR; TCRdb's copy has only in-frame clones and leaves some out. The repertoire includes about 76,000 clones, 80% of them detected once, and roughly 12% sits in the top ten. This sample is part of a study of blood T cell repertoires in COVID-19. The J segment lost 9 bases and the V segment lost 5 bases, leaving 7 bases of the junction unmatched. The germline gives CDR1 WSHSY, CDR2 SAAADI. The CDR3 spans 15 residues. The clonotype was recovered from a human donor in a cohort sampled during active COVID-19. The sequenced material came from peripheral blood. The V gene is TRBV10-2, the J gene TRBJ2-1; 13 bases match TRBD2. The CDR3, as DNA: TGCGCCAGCAGTTCCGGGACTAGCGGGACGATTGAGCAGTTCTTC. Encoded protein: CASSSGTSGTIEQFF.